This TCR beta chain derives from a study of cytomegalovirus exposure and HLA in healthy donors. General study results and limits: The classifier reportedly diagnosed cytomegalovirus status with high specificity and sensitivity. A later look showed TCR association rates differing by HLA locus, highest for DRB1 and lowest for HLA-C. Cytomegalovirus-associated TCR beta chains were listed, numbering some 170.

To note about this clone: What it binds is unknown.

V lost 4 bases and J 2 bases, leaving 6 bases between the germline ends. Germline CDR1 is ENHRY and CDR2 is SYGVKD. The CDR3 covers 12 residues. Use of 60 Vbeta and 13 Jbeta primers characterized the PCR. The protocol was immunoSEQ multiplex PCR, while the TCRdb copy is restricted to in-frame clones and leaves out a portion. The sample shows 100,000 to 150,000 clones, roughly three quarters of them seen only once. The rearrangement joins TRBV10-3 to TRBJ2-7, with D unclear. The receptor's source is a woman younger than 30 in good health and CMV-seronegative. The sequencing sample was made of PBMCs. CDR3 in amino acids: CAISALPYEQYF. DNA for the CDR3: TGTGCCATCAGTGCCCTCCCCTACGAGCAGTACTTC.